This record concerns one T cell receptor (beta chain) sequence. Its specificity is unknown. This specimen comes from a study of shared clonotypes between healthy human individuals. Overall study results and limits: Clonotype sharing among donors was thought likely to change with sequencing depth. Non-shared clonotypes had lower generation probabilities than those shared by all four donors.

At deep level, the assay was performed. The assay was immunoSEQ multiplex PCR, and TCRdb's table has in-frame clones only and misses some. The sample includes over a million clones, roughly 96% seen only once; the top ten take about 1.2%. This sequence was found in a man in his thirties or forties in good health. The sequenced sample consisted of naive CD4+ T cells sorted from blood. Noted subset: CD45RA+ positively selected.

CDR3: CASSGSRTSGRRNYNEQFF. CDR3 DNA sequence: TGTGCCAGCAGCGGATCGAGGACTAGCGGGAGACGGAATTACAATGAGCAGTTCTTC. The chain recombines TRBV9 with TRBJ2-1, with 13 bases that match TRBD2. After removal of 3 bases from V and 4 bases from J, the junction contained 13 bases not matched to a gene. CDR3 size: 19 residues. Germline V CDR1 and CDR2: SGDLS, YYNGEE.